This entry lists 4 T cell receptor beta chains sequenced from one sample in a study of blood T cell repertoires in COVID-19. Data came from immunoSEQ multiplex PCR; TCRdb stores just in-frame clones and leaves some out. In the table there are around 300,000 clones, about 90% of which are singletons. Sample: peripheral blood. These receptors were obtained from a woman aged 35 to 49 with COVID-19, enrolled during active disease.

The V call is TRBV3-1 (or the pseudogene TRBV3-2), the J call TRBJ1-2; D ambiguous. Trimming shortened V by 0 bases and J by 2 bases, and 13 bases separated the two germline ends. Per the germline V gene, CDR1 is LGHDT and CDR2 is YNNKEL (reference sequence). The CDR3 extends over 16 amino acids. This CDR3 reads CASSQDTIRGNYGYTF. The CDR3 region has the DNA TGTGCCAGCAGCCAAGATACGATCAGAGGAAACTATGGCTACACCTTC.

The J gene is TRBJ2-7, the V gene TRBV7-9, with 9 bases identical to TRBD2. Looked up from germline, CDR1 is SEHNR and CDR2 is FQNEAQ (reference sequence). The CDR3 is made up of 16 amino acids. The junction had 5 bases not matched to a gene; V was cut back by 0 bases and J by 2 bases. The CDR3 DNA reads TGTGCCAGCAGCTTAGCCCCCCTAGCGGGACCCTACGAGCAGTACTTC. Translating gives CASSLAPLAGPYEQYF.

The chain links TRBV5-4 to TRBJ1-2; D is unclear. The germline V and J ends were trimmed by 0 bases and 4 bases, with 10 bases remaining between them. The germline V gene encodes CDR1 SGHNT and CDR2 YYREEE (reference sequence). The CDR3 has 14 residues. The CDR3 DNA reads as TGTGCCAGCAGCTTGGACACCTCTCTCTATGGCTACACCTTC. Protein product: CASSLDTSLYGYTF.

The rearrangement links TRBV5-6 to TRBJ2-7, with 8 bases fitting TRBD2. Germline CDR1 reads SGHDT; CDR2 reads YYEEEE. The J segment lost 0 bases and the V segment lost 0 bases, leaving 8 bases of the junction unmatched. This CDR3 comprises 17 residues. CDR3 region: CASSLGLAGGSSYEQYF. Here the CDR3 DNA reads TGTGCCAGCAGCTTGGGGCTAGCGGGCGGGAGCTCCTACGAGCAGTACTTC. The entire variable domain, with the rest obtained from reference TRBV5-6 and TRBJ2-7, is as follows: DAGVTQSPTHLIKTRGQQVTLRCSPKSGHDTVSWYQQALGQGPQFIFQYYEEEERQRGNFPDRFSGHQFPNYSSELNVNALLLGDSALYLCASSLGLAGGSSYEQYFGPGTRLTVT.